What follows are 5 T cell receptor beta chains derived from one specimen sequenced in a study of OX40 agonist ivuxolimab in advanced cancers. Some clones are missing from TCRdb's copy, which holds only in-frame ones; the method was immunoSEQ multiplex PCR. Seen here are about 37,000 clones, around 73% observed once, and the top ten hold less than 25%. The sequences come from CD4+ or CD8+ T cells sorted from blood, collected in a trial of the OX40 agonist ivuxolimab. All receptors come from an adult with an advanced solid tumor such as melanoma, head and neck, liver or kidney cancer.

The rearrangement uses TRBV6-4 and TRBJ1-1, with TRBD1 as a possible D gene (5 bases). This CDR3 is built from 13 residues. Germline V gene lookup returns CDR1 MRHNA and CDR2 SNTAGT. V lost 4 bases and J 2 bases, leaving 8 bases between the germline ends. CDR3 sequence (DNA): TGTGCCAGCAGTGGGGGGGGTAACACTGAAGCTTTCTTT. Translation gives CASSGGGNTEAFF.

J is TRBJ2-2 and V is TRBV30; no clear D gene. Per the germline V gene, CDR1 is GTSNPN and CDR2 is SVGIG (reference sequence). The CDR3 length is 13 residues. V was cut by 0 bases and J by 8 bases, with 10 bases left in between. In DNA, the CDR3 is TGTGCCTGGAGTGTAATACTCCTGGGGGAGCTGTTTTTT. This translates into CAWSVILLGELFF.

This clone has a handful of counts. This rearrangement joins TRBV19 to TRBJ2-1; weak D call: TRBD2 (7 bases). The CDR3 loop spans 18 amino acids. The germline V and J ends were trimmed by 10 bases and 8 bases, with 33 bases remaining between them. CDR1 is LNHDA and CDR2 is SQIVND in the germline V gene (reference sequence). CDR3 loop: CATKLGGLSGVGKDEQFF. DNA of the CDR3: TGTGCCACCAAATTGGGAGGGCTCTCAGGGGTGGGTAAGGATGAGCAGTTCTTC.

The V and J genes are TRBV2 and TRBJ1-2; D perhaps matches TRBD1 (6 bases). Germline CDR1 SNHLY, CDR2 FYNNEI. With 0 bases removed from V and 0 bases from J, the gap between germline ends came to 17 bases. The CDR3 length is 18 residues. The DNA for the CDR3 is TGTGCCAGCAGTGAAGCGCTTCGGGGAACAGGGACTAACTATGGCTACACCTTC. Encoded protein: CASSEALRGTGTNYGYTF.

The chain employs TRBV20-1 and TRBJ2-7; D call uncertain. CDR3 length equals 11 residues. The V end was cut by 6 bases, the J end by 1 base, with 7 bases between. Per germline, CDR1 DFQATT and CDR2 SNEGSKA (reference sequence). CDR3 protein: CSAEQSYEQYF. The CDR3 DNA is TGCAGTGCCGAACAGTCCTACGAGCAGTACTTC.